This T cell receptor beta chain emerged from a study of T cell changes during pregnancy in multiple sclerosis (dated by TCRdb to the late 2010s). Broadly, across the study: The study looked at changes in the T cell repertoire across pregnancy in women with multiple sclerosis.

The library was built by means of the immunoSEQ multiplex PCR assay. TCRdb holds this immuneACCESS table with in-frame rearrangements only. Some clones are missing; in checked studies, unresolved V genes explain under half, and the rest has no known cause. A total of roughly 36,000 clones appear in this sample, approximately 90% of them only once. The ten largest make up less than 4.5% of the sample. At the junction V is shortened by 3 bases and J by 9 bases, with 3 bases in between. There are 11 amino acids in the CDR3, from cysteine to phenylalanine inclusive. Only the CDR3 DNA is retained, 33 bases long and in frame from the first base. CDR1 is given as MDHEN and CDR2 as SYDVKM, both from the germline V gene. As to this clone: Its antigen is currently not known. Qualities for individual bases were not recorded, and no much larger clone is one base off.

This TCR was recovered from a female donor in good health, enrolled as a control in a pregnancy study. This receptor chain uses TRBV28 and TRBJ1-6; the D gene is unclear. The sequencing here drew on peripheral blood, taken in the second trimester of pregnancy. DNA sequence: TGTGCCAGCAGTTTCAGTTCACCCCTCCACTTT. Translated, it reads CASSFSSPLHF.